This record covers a single T cell receptor beta chain. Its antigen remains unidentified. Libraries were prepared by immunoSEQ multiplex PCR; TCRdb keeps only in-frame clonotypes and omits some of them. The table records approximately 140,000 clones, about nine tenths of them present only once. The sample originates from a study of T cell responses to AZD1222 COVID-19 vaccine. Study results and limitations: Breadth and depth of Spike-specific TCRs rose after two AZD1222 doses.

Unmatched junction bases numbered 8, after V lost 4 bases and J lost 6 bases. The CDR3 runs 15 residues. Germline values: CDR1 MNHEY, CDR2 SVGEGT. The origin of this receptor is an adult who received the AZD1222 COVID-19 vaccine. The material sequenced was peripheral blood, taken 28 days after the second AZD1222 dose. The chain couples TRBV6-2 or TRBV6-3 to TRBJ1-1; 10 bases match TRBD1. The CDR3 bases are TGTGCCAGCAGTTCATCCGGGACAGGGGCCCCTGAAGCTTTCTTT. It encodes CASSSSGTGAPEAFF.